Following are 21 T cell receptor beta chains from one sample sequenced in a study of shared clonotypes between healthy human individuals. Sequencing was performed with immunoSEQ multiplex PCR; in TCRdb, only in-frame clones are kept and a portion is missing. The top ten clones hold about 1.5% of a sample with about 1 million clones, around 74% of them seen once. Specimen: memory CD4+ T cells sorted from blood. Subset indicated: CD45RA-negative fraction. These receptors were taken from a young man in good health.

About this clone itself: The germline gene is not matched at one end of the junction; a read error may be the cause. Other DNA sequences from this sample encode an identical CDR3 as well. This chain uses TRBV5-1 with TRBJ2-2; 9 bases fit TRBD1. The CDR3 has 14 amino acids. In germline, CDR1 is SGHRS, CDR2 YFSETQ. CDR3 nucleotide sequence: TGCGCCAGCAGTTTGGGACAGGGTACCGGGGAGCTGTTTTTT. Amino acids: CASSLGQGTGELFF.

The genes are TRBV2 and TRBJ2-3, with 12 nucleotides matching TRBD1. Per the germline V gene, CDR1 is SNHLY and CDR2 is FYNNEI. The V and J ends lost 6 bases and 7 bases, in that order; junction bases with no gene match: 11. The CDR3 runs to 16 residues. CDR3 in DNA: TGTGCCAGCAGCCTACTCTTGGGACAGGGGGCAAATACGCAGTATTTT. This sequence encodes CASSLLLGQGANTQYF.

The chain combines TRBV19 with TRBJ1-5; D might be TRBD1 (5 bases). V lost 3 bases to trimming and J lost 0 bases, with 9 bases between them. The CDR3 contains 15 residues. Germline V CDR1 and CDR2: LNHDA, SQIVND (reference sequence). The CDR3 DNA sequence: TGTGCCAGTAGTATTGAACAGGTTAGCAATCAGCCCCAGCATTTT. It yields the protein CASSIEQVSNQPQHF.

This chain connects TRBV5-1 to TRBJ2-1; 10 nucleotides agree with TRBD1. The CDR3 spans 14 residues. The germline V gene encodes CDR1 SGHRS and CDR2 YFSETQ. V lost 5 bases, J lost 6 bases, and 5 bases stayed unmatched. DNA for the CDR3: TGCGCCAGCAGTACTGGACAGGGGGTCAATGAGCAGTTCTTC. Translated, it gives CASSTGQGVNEQFF.

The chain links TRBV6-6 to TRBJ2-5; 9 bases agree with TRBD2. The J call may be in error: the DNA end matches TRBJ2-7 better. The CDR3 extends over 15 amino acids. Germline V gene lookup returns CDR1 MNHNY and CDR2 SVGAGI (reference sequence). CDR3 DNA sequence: TGTGCCAGCAGTACCTCCGGGACTAGCAACGGCGAGCAGTACTTC. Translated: CASSTSGTSNGEQYF.

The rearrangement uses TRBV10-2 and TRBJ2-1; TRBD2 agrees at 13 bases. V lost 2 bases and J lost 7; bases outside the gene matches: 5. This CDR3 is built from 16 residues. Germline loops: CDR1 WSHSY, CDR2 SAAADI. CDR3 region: CASSEPGLAGWNEQFF. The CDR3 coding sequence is TGCGCCAGCAGTGAGCCGGGACTAGCGGGGTGGAATGAGCAGTTCTTC.

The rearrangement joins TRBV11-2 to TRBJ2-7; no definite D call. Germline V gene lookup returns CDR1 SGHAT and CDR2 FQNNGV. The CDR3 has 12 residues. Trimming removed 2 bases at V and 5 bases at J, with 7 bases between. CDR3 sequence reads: CASSLKSHEQYF. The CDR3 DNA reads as TGTGCCAGCAGCTTAAAGTCCCACGAGCAGTACTTC.

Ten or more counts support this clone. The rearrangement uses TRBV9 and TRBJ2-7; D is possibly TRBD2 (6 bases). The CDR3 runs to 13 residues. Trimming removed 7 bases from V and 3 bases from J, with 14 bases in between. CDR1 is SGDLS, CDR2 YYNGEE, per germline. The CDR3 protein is CASSLAGHYEQYF. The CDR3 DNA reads TGTGCCAGCTCGTTGGCGGGGCACTACGAGCAGTACTTC.

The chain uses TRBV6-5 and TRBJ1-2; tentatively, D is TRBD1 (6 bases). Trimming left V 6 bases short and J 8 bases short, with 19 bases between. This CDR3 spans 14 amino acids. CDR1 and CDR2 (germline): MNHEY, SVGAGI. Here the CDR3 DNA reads TGTGCCAGCAGGCGAACAGGGACCTTCGAGGGCTACACCTTC. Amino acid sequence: CASRRTGTFEGYTF.

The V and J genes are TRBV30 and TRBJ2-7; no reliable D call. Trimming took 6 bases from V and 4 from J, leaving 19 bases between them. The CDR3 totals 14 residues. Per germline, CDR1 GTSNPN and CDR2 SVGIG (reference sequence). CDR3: CACTRLGAIYEQYF. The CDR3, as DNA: TGTGCCTGCACCCGGCTCGGAGCGATTTACGAGCAGTACTTC. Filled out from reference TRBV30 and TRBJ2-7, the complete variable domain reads SQTIHQWPATLVQPVGSPLSLECTVEGTSNPNLYWYRQAAGRGLQLLFYSVGIGQISSEVPQNLSASRPQDRQFILSSKKLLLSDSGFYLCACTRLGAIYEQYFGPGTRLTVT.

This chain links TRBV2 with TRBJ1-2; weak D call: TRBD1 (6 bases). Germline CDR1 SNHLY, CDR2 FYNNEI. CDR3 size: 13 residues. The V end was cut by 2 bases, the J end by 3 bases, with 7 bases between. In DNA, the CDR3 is TGTGCCAGCAGTGAAACAGGGTACTATGGCTACACCTTC. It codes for CASSETGYYGYTF.

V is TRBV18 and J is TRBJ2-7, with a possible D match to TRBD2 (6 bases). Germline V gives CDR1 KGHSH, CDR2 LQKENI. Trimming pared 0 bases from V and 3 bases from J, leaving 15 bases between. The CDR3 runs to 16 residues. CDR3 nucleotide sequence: TGTGCCAGCTCACCACCAGAAACTAGCTTCTACTACGAGCAGTACTTC. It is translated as CASSPPETSFYYEQYF.

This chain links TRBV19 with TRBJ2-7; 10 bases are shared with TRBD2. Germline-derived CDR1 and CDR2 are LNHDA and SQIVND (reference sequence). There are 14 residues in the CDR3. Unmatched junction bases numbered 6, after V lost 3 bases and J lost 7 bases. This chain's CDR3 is CASSITSGKGEQYF. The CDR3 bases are TGTGCCAGTAGTATTACTAGCGGGAAAGGTGAGCAGTACTTC.

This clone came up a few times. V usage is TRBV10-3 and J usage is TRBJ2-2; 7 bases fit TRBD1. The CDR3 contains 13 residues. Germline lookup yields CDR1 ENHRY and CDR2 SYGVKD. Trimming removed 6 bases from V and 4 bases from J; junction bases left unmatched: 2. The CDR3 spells CAIRQGSTGELFF. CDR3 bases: TGTGCCATCAGACAGGGGAGCACCGGGGAGCTGTTTTTT.

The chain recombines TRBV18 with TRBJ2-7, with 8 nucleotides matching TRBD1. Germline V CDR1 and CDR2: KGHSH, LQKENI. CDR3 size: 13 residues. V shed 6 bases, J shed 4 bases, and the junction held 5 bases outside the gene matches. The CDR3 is CASSQDRVYEQYF. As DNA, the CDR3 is TGTGCCAGCTCTCAGGACAGGGTTTACGAGCAGTACTTC.

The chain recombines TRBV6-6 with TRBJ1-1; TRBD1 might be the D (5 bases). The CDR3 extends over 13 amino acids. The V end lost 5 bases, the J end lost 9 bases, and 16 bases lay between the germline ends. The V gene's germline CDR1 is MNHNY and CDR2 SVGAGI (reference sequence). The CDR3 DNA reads TGTGCCAGCAGTCCTTCGGGGGAGGGCCAAGCTTTCTTT. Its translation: CASSPSGEGQAFF.

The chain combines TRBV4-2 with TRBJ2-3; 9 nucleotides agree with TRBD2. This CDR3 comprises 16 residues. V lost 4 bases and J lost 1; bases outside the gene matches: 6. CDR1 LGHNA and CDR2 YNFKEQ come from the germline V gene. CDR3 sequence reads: CASSPAGGGGTDTQYF. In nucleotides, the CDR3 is TGTGCCAGCAGCCCAGCGGGGGGCGGGGGCACAGATACGCAGTATTTT.

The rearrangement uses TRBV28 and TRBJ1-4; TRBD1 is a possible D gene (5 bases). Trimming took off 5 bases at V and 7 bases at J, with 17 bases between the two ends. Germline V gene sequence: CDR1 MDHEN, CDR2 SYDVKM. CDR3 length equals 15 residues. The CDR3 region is CASSRGSRGGEKLFF. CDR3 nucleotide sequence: TGTGCCAGCAGTCGCGGCAGTAGGGGTGGTGAAAAACTGTTTTTT.

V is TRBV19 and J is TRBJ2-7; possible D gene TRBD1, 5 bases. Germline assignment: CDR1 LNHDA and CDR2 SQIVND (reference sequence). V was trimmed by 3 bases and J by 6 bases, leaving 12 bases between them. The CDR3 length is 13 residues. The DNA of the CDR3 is TGTGCCAGTAGTATTGTCCCAGGGCGCGAGCAGTACTTC. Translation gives CASSIVPGREQYF.

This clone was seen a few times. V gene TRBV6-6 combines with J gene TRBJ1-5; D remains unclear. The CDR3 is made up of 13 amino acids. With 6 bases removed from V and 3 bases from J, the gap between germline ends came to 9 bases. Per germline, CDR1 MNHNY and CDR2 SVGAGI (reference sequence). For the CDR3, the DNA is TGTGCCAGCAGGCTAGCCTCCAATCAGCCCCAGCATTTT. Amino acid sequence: CASRLASNQPQHF.

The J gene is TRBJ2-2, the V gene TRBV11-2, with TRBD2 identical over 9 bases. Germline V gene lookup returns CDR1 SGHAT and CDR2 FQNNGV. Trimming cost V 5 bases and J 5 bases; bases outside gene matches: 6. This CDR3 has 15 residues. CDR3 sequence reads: CASSPTSGRTGELFF. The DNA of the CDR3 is TGTGCCAGCAGCCCGACTAGCGGAAGGACCGGGGAGCTGTTTTTT.